These 8 T cell receptor beta chains originate from one sample sequenced in a study of T cell responses to AZD1222 COVID-19 vaccine. This table comes from immunoSEQ multiplex PCR, and its TCRdb copy is limited to in-frame clones, with some not included. This sample carries about 140,000 clones, 85% to 95% of them seen once, and the ten largest clones take approximately 0.96%. The starting material was peripheral blood, obtained on day 0 of MenACWY control vaccination. All receptors derive from an adult in good health.

The CDR3, as DNA: TGTGCCAGCAGTTTCAGGGATGGAAACACCATATATTTT. It codes for CASSFRDGNTIYF. The rearrangement uses TRBV27 and TRBJ1-3; a weak D match, TRBD1 (5 bases). The CDR3 is 13 residues long. CDR1 is MNHEY and CDR2 is SMNVEV in the germline V gene (reference sequence). Between the trimmed V and J ends, which lost 3 bases and 3 bases, there was a span of 6 bases.

The chain joins TRBV15 to TRBJ2-3; no firm D call. The CDR3 has 14 residues. Deletions cut 4 bases from V and 1 base from J, with 9 bases between. Germline-derived CDR1 and CDR2 are LNHNV and YYDKDF (reference sequence). The DNA for the CDR3 is TGTGCCACCAGCATAGGCCGGGGCACAGATACGCAGTATTTT. Protein: CATSIGRGTDTQYF.

V gene TRBV2 combines with J gene TRBJ2-1; the match to TRBD2 covers 12 bases. The CDR3 has 16 residues. Germline V gene lookup returns CDR1 SNHLY and CDR2 FYNNEI. Trimming cost V 5 bases and J 7 bases; bases outside gene matches: 9. The CDR3 sequence: CASSNPSGRAPNEQFF. The CDR3 DNA is TGTGCCAGCAGTAACCCTAGCGGGAGGGCTCCAAATGAGCAGTTCTTC. The full variable domain, in which reference TRBV2 and TRBJ2-1 provide the parts outside the CDR3, is EPEVTQTPSHQVTQMGQEVILRCVPISNHLYFYWYRQILGQKVEFLVSFYNNEISEKSEIFDDQFSVERPDGSNFTLKIRSTKLEDSAMYFCASSNPSGRAPNEQFFGPGTRLTVL.

The chain uses TRBV7-3 and TRBJ1-1; D is possibly TRBD1 (5 bases). Trimming pared 2 bases from V and 6 bases from J, leaving 10 bases between. Germline CDR1 reads SGHTA; CDR2 reads FQGTGA. The CDR3 runs 13 residues. Written as DNA, the CDR3 is TGTGCCAGCAGCTTACAGGGTGGCGCTGAAGCTTTCTTT. Translated, it gives CASSLQGGAEAFF. Looking up the rest from reference TRBV7-3 and TRBJ1-1 gives the full variable domain: GAGVSQTPSNKVTEKGKYVELRCDPISGHTALYWYRQSLGQGPEFLIYFQGTGAADDSGLPNDRFFAVRPEGSVSTLKIQRTERGDSAVYLCASSLQGGAEAFFGQGTRLTVV.

The chain is built from TRBV12-5 and TRBJ2-1; the D gene is possibly TRBD1 (5 bases). Germline CDR1 and CDR2: LGHNT and FRNRAP. The V end was cut by 1 base, the J end by 5 bases, with 15 bases between. The CDR3 has 16 residues. The CDR3 DNA follows: TGTGCTAGTGGTTTGGACCCATCCCTACAGGACAATGAGCAGTTCTTC. It codes for CASGLDPSLQDNEQFF.

The V gene is TRBV9, the J gene TRBJ1-2; D not resolved. The CDR3 is 15 residues long. V was cut by 3 bases and J by 0 bases, with 12 bases left in between. CDR1 SGDLS and CDR2 YYNGEE come from the germline V gene. CDR3 in amino acids: CASSGARGANYGYTF. The CDR3 nucleotides read TGTGCCAGCAGCGGGGCTCGTGGGGCTAACTATGGCTACACCTTC. The full variable domain, rest sourced from reference TRBV9 and TRBJ1-2, is DSGVTQTPKHLITATGQRVTLRCSPRSGDLSVYWYQQSLDQGLQFLIQYYNGEERAKGNILERFSAQQFPDLHSELNLSSLELGDSALYFCASSGARGANYGYTFGSGTRLTVV.

This clone turned up a few times. J is TRBJ1-2 and V is TRBV23-1; D remains ambiguous. TRBV23-1 is identified as an open reading frame with a role that is uncertain. Deletions cut 0 bases from V and 0 bases from J, with 8 bases between. This CDR3 region has 15 residues. The CDR3 DNA sequence: TGCGCCAGCAGTCAATCGGGGAGTTCTAACTATGGCTACACCTTC. It translates to CASSQSGSSNYGYTF.

The chain uses TRBV5-4 and TRBJ1-2; D remains ambiguous. The CDR3 totals 13 residues. Trimming removed 4 bases from V and 1 base from J, with 8 bases in between. Germline V gene sequence: CDR1 SGHNT, CDR2 YYREEE (reference sequence). CDR3 DNA sequence: TGTGCCAGCAGCCGGGAGGGTAACTATGGCTACACCTTC. Its protein product is CASSREGNYGYTF.